Shown below are 23 T cell receptor beta chains from a single sample sequenced in a study of cytomegalovirus exposure and HLA in healthy donors. The PCR contained 60 Vbeta and 13 Jbeta primers. Libraries were prepared by immunoSEQ multiplex PCR; TCRdb keeps only in-frame clonotypes and omits some of them. The listing records around 140,000 clones. The source material was PBMCs. These receptors all stem from a male donor in good health and CMV-seronegative.

The rearrangement links TRBV4-2 to TRBJ1-6; 7 bases fit TRBD1. Germline assignment: CDR1 LGHNA and CDR2 YNFKEQ. CDR3 length: 18 residues. V dropped 0 bases and J dropped 13; count of bases not matched to a gene: 18. The CDR3 DNA reads as TGTGCCAGCAGCCAAGAGCGACAGGGAAATCGCGACACCGGGCCCCTCCACTTT. It is translated as CASSQERQGNRDTGPLHF.

The genes are TRBV2 and TRBJ1-4; TRBD1 matches 9 bases. Germline V gene data show CDR1 as SNHLY and CDR2 as FYNNEI. The CDR3 has 13 residues. The junction had 6 bases not matched to a gene; V was cut back by 6 bases and J by 10 bases. CDR3 amino acids: CASRPGQGRKLFF. CDR3 DNA: TGTGCCAGCAGGCCGGGACAGGGACGAAAACTGTTTTTT.

The chain recombines TRBV30 with TRBJ1-2; the D is unclear. CDR1 GTSNPN and CDR2 SVGIG come from the germline V gene (reference sequence). The CDR3 is 12 amino acids. With 0 bases removed from V and 4 bases from J, the gap between germline ends came to 6 bases. The CDR3 here is CAWSVRGYGYTF. Here the CDR3 DNA reads TGTGCCTGGAGTGTACGAGGCTATGGCTACACCTTC.

The genes are TRBV4-2 and TRBJ2-1, with 9 bases that match TRBD2. The ends lost 2 bases at V and 12 bases at J; junction bases unmatched: 11. CDR3 size: 15 residues. Germline CDR1 and CDR2: LGHNA and YNFKEQ. Here the CDR3 DNA reads TGTGCCAGCAGCCAATTCCCTAGCGGGGCCGTGGGGCAGTTCTTC. The encoded protein is CASSQFPSGAVGQFF.

This chain connects TRBV28 to TRBJ1-1; TRBD1 is a possible D gene (6 bases). The CDR3 has 14 residues. Trimming took 7 bases from V and 1 from J, leaving 13 bases between them. Germline V CDR1 and CDR2: MDHEN, SYDVKM. The DNA of the CDR3 is TGTGCCAGCACCTCGGGACAACCGAACACTGAAGCTTTCTTT. Its protein product is CASTSGQPNTEAFF.

The rearrangement links TRBV7-6 to TRBJ2-7; D is unclear. Deletions cut 2 bases from V and 5 bases from J, with 7 bases between. Germline-derived CDR1 and CDR2 are SGHVS and FNYEAQ. This CDR3 spans 12 amino acids. In DNA, the CDR3 is TGTGCCAGCAGCTTAAAGAGGAACGAGCAGTACTTC. It yields the protein CASSLKRNEQYF.

The chain is built from TRBV5-6 and TRBJ2-7; 9 positions agree with TRBD1. Germline CDR1 SGHDT, CDR2 YYEEEE. CDR3 length equals 16 residues. Trimming at V came to 3 bases and at J to 3 bases, leaving 10 bases not matched to a gene. The CDR3, as DNA: TGTGCCAGCAGCTCGATCCGGACAGGGGTATTCTACGAGCAGTACTTC. Protein product: CASSSIRTGVFYEQYF. Full variable domain (missing parts from reference TRBV5-6 and TRBJ2-7): DAGVTQSPTHLIKTRGQQVTLRCSPKSGHDTVSWYQQALGQGPQFIFQYYEEEERQRGNFPDRFSGHQFPNYSSELNVNALLLGDSALYLCASSSIRTGVFYEQYFGPGTRLTVT.

The chain couples TRBV19 to TRBJ1-2, with D unresolved. CDR1 and CDR2 from the germline V gene are LNHDA and SQIVND (reference sequence). The CDR3 covers 14 residues. V gave up 4 bases and J gave up 4 bases, with 13 bases separating them. As DNA, the CDR3 is TGTGCCAGTAGTAGCACCGCTGTGCGCTATGGCTACACCTTC. Protein: CASSSTAVRYGYTF. The full variable domain, its missing parts supplied by reference TRBV19 and TRBJ1-2, is DGGITQSPKYLFRKEGQNVTLSCEQNLNHDAMYWYRQDPGQGLRLIYYSQIVNDFQKGDIAEGYSVSREKKESFPLTVTSAQKNPTAFYLCASSSTAVRYGYTFGSGTRLTVV.

This chain connects TRBV7-3 to TRBJ1-2; TRBD1 is a possible D gene (5 bases). The CDR3 covers 15 residues. The V gene's germline CDR1 is SGHTA and CDR2 FQGTGA. V lost 2 bases and J 4 bases, leaving 14 bases between the germline ends. The DNA for the CDR3 is TGTGCCAGCAGCTTAGACAGCTCCTTTGGCTATGGCTACACCTTC. Protein product: CASSLDSSFGYGYTF. The full variable domain, its missing parts supplied by reference TRBV7-3 and TRBJ1-2, is GAGVSQTPSNKVTEKGKYVELRCDPISGHTALYWYRQSLGQGPEFLIYFQGTGAADDSGLPNDRFFAVRPEGSVSTLKIQRTERGDSAVYLCASSLDSSFGYGYTFGSGTRLTVV.

V and J are TRBV7-2 and TRBJ1-1; no definite D call. This CDR3 contains 15 residues. V lost 5 bases to trimming and J lost 1 base, with 14 bases between them. Germline CDR1 reads SGHTA; CDR2 reads FQGNSA. The CDR3 DNA sequence: TGTGCCAGCAGCCCGCCCGACGGAGGGAACACTGAAGCTTTCTTT. It is translated as CASSPPDGGNTEAFF.

V usage is TRBV19 and J usage is TRBJ1-2; D might be TRBD1 (6 bases). V gave up 0 bases and J gave up 7 bases, with 15 bases separating them. This CDR3 has 15 residues. Germline assignment: CDR1 LNHDA and CDR2 SQIVND (reference sequence). The CDR3 loop reads CASSIDPEQGPGYTF. The DNA of the CDR3 is TGTGCCAGTAGTATAGACCCGGAACAGGGACCTGGCTACACCTTC.

In the case of this clone: The sample has other DNA sequences that encode this CDR3 too. This chain links TRBV15 with TRBJ1-5; D not certain. Germline assignment: CDR1 LNHNV and CDR2 YYDKDF (reference sequence). Trimming removed 0 bases at V and 4 bases at J, with 7 bases between. CDR3 length: 14 residues. The CDR3 coding sequence is TGTGCCACCAGCAGAGATCGGGTAAATCAGCCCCAGCATTTT. Amino acids: CATSRDRVNQPQHF.

V gene TRBV7-9 combines with J gene TRBJ1-2, with TRBD1 matching 11 bases. With V trimmed by 5 bases and J by 7 bases, 3 bases remained unmatched. This CDR3 is 13 amino acids long. In germline, CDR1 is SEHNR, CDR2 FQNEAQ (reference sequence). This chain's CDR3 is CASSEGQGVGYTF. The CDR3 DNA reads TGTGCCAGCAGCGAGGGACAGGGGGTTGGCTACACCTTC.

CDR3 sequence reads: CASSQADNTNTEAFF. CDR3 DNA sequence: TGTGCCAGCAGCCAAGCGGACAATACCAACACTGAAGCTTTCTTT. The J gene is TRBJ1-1, the V gene TRBV4-2, with D perhaps matching TRBD1 (5 bases). CDR3 length: 15 residues. The ends were cut back, 1 base at V and 2 bases at J, with 11 bases in the middle. Looked up from germline, CDR1 is LGHNA and CDR2 is YNFKEQ.

The CDR3, as DNA: TGTGCCAGTAGTCCCGAGAGGCGGGGGGGCCAGGGGACCCAGTACTTC. Amino acid sequence: CASSPERRGGQGTQYF. The chain joins TRBV19 to TRBJ2-5; TRBD2 matches 9 bases. CDR1 is LNHDA and CDR2 is SQIVND in the germline V gene (reference sequence). This CDR3 region has 16 residues. V lost 5 bases to trimming and J lost 7 bases; unmatched junction nucleotides: 14.

This chain joins TRBV7-2 and TRBJ2-3; 7 nucleotides align to TRBD2. The CDR3 is made up of 15 amino acids. J was trimmed by 5 bases and V by 0 bases; bases with no gene match: 5. Looked up from germline, CDR1 is SGHTA and CDR2 is FQGNSA. The CDR3 coding sequence is TGTGCCAGCAGCTTAGCGGCGGGGGAGGTAGATACGCAGTATTTT. Translating gives CASSLAAGEVDTQYF.

The gene calls are TRBV23-1 and TRBJ1-1, with TRBD1 as a possible D gene (5 bases). TRBV23-1 counts as an open reading frame of uncertain function. Trimming pared 3 bases from V and 7 bases from J, leaving 18 bases between. This CDR3 has 15 residues. Here the CDR3 reads CASSQYTWGVGEAFF. The CDR3 DNA reads as TGCGCCAGCAGTCAGTATACGTGGGGGGTGGGTGAAGCTTTCTTT.

The CDR3 loop is CASSLRDTGPEQYF. The CDR3 DNA follows: TGTGCCAGCAGCCTACGGGACACCGGTCCCGAGCAGTACTTC. This chain links TRBV11-2 with TRBJ2-7, with a tentative D call TRBD1 (6 bases). Trimming cost V 5 bases and J 6 bases, with 17 bases left between them. The CDR3 totals 14 residues. The germline V gene has CDR1 SGHAT and CDR2 FQNNGV.

The chain combines TRBV18 with TRBJ2-7; the match to TRBD1 covers 7 bases. The CDR3 runs 13 residues. The ends lost 5 bases at V and 4 bases at J; junction bases unmatched: 5. In germline, CDR1 is KGHSH, CDR2 LQKENI. The CDR3 sequence: CASSTDRAYEQYF. In DNA form, the CDR3 reads TGTGCCAGCTCAACAGACAGGGCTTACGAGCAGTACTTC.

This chain uses TRBV18 with TRBJ1-2; the D is unclear. Germline lookup yields CDR1 KGHSH and CDR2 LQKENI. The CDR3 spans 15 residues. V gave up 0 bases and J gave up 2 bases, with 10 bases separating them. Here the CDR3 DNA reads TGTGCCAGCTCACCACCGTTCGGGATAAACTATGGCTACACCTTC. Translation gives CASSPPFGINYGYTF.

The chain carries TRBV5-4 and TRBJ2-1; D is unresolved. Germline V gene sequence: CDR1 SGHNT, CDR2 YYREEE (reference sequence). The ends were cut back, 1 base at V and 2 bases at J, with 7 bases in the middle. The CDR3 extends over 14 amino acids. CDR3 sequence (DNA): TGTGCCAGCAGCTTGATACTGACCTACAATGAGCAGTTCTTC. The encoded protein is CASSLILTYNEQFF.

This chain uses TRBV5-6 with TRBJ2-1, with 9 bases identical to TRBD2. Trimming cost V 0 bases and J 6 bases; bases outside gene matches: 4. The length of the CDR3 is 15 residues. The germline CDR1 and CDR2 sequences are SGHDT and YYEEEE. The CDR3 coding sequence is TGTGCCAGCAGCTTGGGCGGGGGGGCAGGCAATGAGCAGTTCTTC. It translates to CASSLGGGAGNEQFF.

The genes are TRBV9 and TRBJ2-3; TRBD2 aligns across 9 bases. The CDR3 extends over 14 amino acids. V lost 4 bases to trimming and J lost 1 base; unmatched junction nucleotides: 1. CDR1 SGDLS and CDR2 YYNGEE come from the germline V gene. CDR3 bases: TGTGCCAGCAGCACTAGCGGGCGCACAGATACGCAGTATTTT. Its protein is CASSTSGRTDTQYF.